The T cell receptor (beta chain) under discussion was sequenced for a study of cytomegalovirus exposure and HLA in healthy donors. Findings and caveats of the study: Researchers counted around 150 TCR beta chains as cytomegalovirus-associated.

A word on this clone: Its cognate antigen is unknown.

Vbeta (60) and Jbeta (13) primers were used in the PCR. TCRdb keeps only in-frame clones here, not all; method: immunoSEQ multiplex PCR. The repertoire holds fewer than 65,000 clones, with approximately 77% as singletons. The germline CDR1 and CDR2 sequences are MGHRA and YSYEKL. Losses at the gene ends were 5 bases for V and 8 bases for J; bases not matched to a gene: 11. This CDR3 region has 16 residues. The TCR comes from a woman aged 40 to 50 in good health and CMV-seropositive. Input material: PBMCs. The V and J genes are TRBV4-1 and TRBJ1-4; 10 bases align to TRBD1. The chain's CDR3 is CASSAKSGTGDEKLFF. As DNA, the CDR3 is TGCGCCAGCAGCGCAAAATCCGGGACAGGGGACGAAAAACTGTTTTTT.